This T cell receptor (beta chain) was identified in a study of cytomegalovirus exposure and HLA in healthy donors (dated by TCRdb to the late 2010s). For context, the study as a whole: An earlier analysis of 550 to 700 of the donors reported more than 250 Gb of sequence data and about 100 million unique TCR beta sequences from 150 million to 200 million T cells. To predict cytomegalovirus infection status, the study brought together high-throughput TCR immunosequencing, statistical association of individual TCRs with disease status, and machine learning. Class I and class II HLA loci were covered by the typing at four-digit resolution. A separate validation cohort of 100 to 150 different subjects was used in addition to the roughly 640-subject first cohort. The T cell repertoires of under 700 subjects were profiled by immunosequencing and related to cytomegalovirus serostatus. In a later analysis, previously published TCR beta repertoires from some 640 donors were re-analyzed and high-resolution HLA genotyping was added so that TCR occurrence patterns could be studied. All discovery cohort repertoires had been generated on a single sequencing platform. Donor age, sex, ethnicity and CMV serostatus were compiled together with the repertoire data. Genome-wide SNP genotypes for about 65% of the roughly 700 donors were used in a later genetic analysis, which treated that subset as a discovery cohort. The later analysis used no new phenotypic data to find candidate immune exposures, relying instead on TCR beta sequences and their occurrence across donors. The aim of the study was to test whether cataloging public T cell receptors could identify signatures of past pathogen exposure. Among 398 genotyped donors of the cohort, an average of about 240,000 unique TCR beta nucleotide sequences were sequenced per donor, 15% to 20% of them non-productive. The number of typed donors differed by locus: roughly 629-630 for A, B, C, DRB1 and DQB1; 500 to 550 for DQA1; 606 for DPA1; and 400 to 480 for DPB1. An early release covering roughly 600 HLA-typed donors comprised about 320 gigabases of sequencing data and 65 million to 100 million unique TCR sequences. An earlier analysis of nearly 600 of the donors applied high-throughput TCR beta sequencing to assess whether each TCR beta V gene segment acted as functional or pseudogenic. The genetic ancestry cluster associated with self-reported Caucasian donors included approximately 85% of the roughly 400 genotyped donors. A few DR-DQ haplotypes were treated as single units for association and clustering because of strong linkage in the cohort. Study-wide findings and limitations: Because some donors lacked HLA typing at each locus, the association tests relied only on the typed subset. Because counts were too low, more than 15 rarely observed V segments, including chromosome 9 orphons, were left out of the earlier analysis of some 640 of the donors. In vitro tests confirmed that a few of the cytomegalovirus-associated TCR beta chains recognize cytomegalovirus antigens. The study gave a list of around 170 TCR beta chains associated with cytomegalovirus. Cytomegalovirus status was reported to be diagnosed by the classifier with high specificity and sensitivity in both the original and validation cohorts. Only TCR beta chains were sequenced in this cohort, and the absence of alpha or paired-chain data limited detectable features. In a later analysis, TCR association rates were found to vary across HLA loci, with the most associated TCRs seen for DRB1 alleles and the fewest for HLA-C alleles. A later analysis reported that several top co-occurrence clusters appeared linked to parvovirus B19, influenza, CMV and Epstein-Barr virus. A cluster of highly shared sequence variants was judged likely to represent a technical artifact of the sequencing pipeline. At a false discovery rate of 0.05, a later analysis linked under 20,000 TCR beta sequences to specific HLA alleles. A further reported finding was that TCR beta sequences accurately predicted the HLA-A and HLA-B alleles for most subjects in the first cohort. When HLA alleles, especially DR and DQ, strongly co-occurred, attributing TCR associations to individual alleles was difficult. V-gene and J-gene trimming of TCR beta chains was associated with a missense DCLRE1C variant in a later genetic analysis, and the association was replicated in an independent cohort. For the cohort, immune exposure information was limited to CMV serostatus. Correlated functional status among segregating V segments might be attributable to linkage disequilibrium, but an unknown experimental factor could not be ruled out. Most TCR sequences were seen in very few donors, while some public TCRs were found in many individuals. According to the authors, the approach could potentially be generalized to other disease states and immunological phenotypes. Some IMGT-functional V segments, including TRBV6-2 and TRBV6-3, could not be told apart with the 87-base-pair reads, so those segments were excluded. Compared with the 666-donor mean, donors in an Asian-associated ancestry cluster had fewer N-insertions in productive TCRs, according to a later genetic analysis. A later analysis found that most CMV-associated TCR beta chains appeared HLA-restricted, with HLA associations seemingly driven largely by CMV exposure. An earlier analysis of approximately 600 of the donors showed that most TCR beta V segments appeared in productive rearrangements either about 90% or about 30% of the time, which broadly matched IMGT annotations. Sequencing depth was assumed to be roughly uniform across donors in the presence/absence analyses, though that assumption may not hold. A later analysis found that HLA-associated TCR beta chains were more clonally expanded and had lower generation probabilities than equally common non-associated chains.

Libraries were built with the immunoSEQ multiplex PCR assay. A mixture of 60 forward primers for TCR Vbeta segments and 13 reverse primers for TCR Jbeta segments was used in the multiplex PCR. Amplification of the CDR3 region of rearranged TCR beta genes was performed with a multiplex PCR assay on genomic DNA. The amplified TCR beta libraries were sequenced on the Illumina HiSeq System as 87-base-pair reads. The study's own analysis went as follows. In a later analysis, 77 million or so unique TCR beta chains were counted across the approximately 640 repertoires, and roughly 10 million of these chains were shared by at least two donors. A nearest-neighbor algorithm error-corrected the raw reads and collapsed the reads into unique sequences, merging closely related sequences to remove PCR and sequencing errors. V, D and J gene segments were assigned by aligning CDR3 sequences to IMGT reference sequences. For a sequence to be retained, at least a six-nucleotide match to both a V gene segment and a J gene segment was required. A rearrangement was called productive if the CDR3 had no stop codons and remained in frame with V and J, and every other rearrangement was called non-productive. Following IMGT convention, CDR3 was defined as the stretch from the second conserved V-encoded cysteine up to the conserved J-encoded phenylalanine. In an earlier analysis of more than 550 of the donors, sequences lacking an unambiguous match to a single V gene segment were excluded. An earlier analysis of fewer than 650 of the donors classified V segments as functional when productive rearrangements were above 56.7% and as segregating when the standard deviation between donors was above 5%. A statistical classification framework was built to diagnose cytomegalovirus status from the catalog of TCR beta chain sequences. In a later analysis, V and J genes were assigned by comparing TCR nucleotide sequences against IMGT/GENE-DB human TR gene sequences. In a later analysis, CDR3 sequences and most-parsimonious VDJ recombination scenarios were assigned using the TCRdist pipeline. In a later analysis, every TCR beta chain was defined by the combination of its CDR3 amino acid sequence and its V-gene family, and reads without a unique V-gene family were dropped. As a way to deal with suspected cross-contamination and a sequencing artifact, a later analysis dropped 450 to 600 nucleotide sequences that were highly shared and had low generation probability. In a later analysis, a clonal expansion index for each public chain was calculated from normalized within-repertoire ranks of inferred template counts. Generation probabilities in a later analysis came from a VDJ recombination model fitted to out-of-frame rearrangements, and those results were checked against IGoR. A later analysis scored TCR-TCR, TCR-HLA and TCR-CMV co-occurrence with hypergeometric tests, applying a repertoire-size bias correction to TCR pairs. To estimate false discovery rates, a later analysis permuted the HLA or CMV assignments 20 times. In a later analysis, co-occurring TCRs were grouped using DBSCAN, with TCRdist sequence similarity added in when clustering inside HLA-allele-positive subsets. For co-occurrence clustering, repertoires with fewer than 30,000 or more than 120,000 public chains were excluded, along with roughly five repertoires with anomalous nucleotide sharing. TCRdb carries this immuneACCESS record with in-frame sequences only. Its versions omit some clonotypes, under half of them owing to an unresolved V gene in the studies checked, with the rest unexplained. V, J and clone size reflect that table, while D and trimming were determined from the DNA. The sample has around 180,000 clones on record, approximately 75% of them singletons. The ten largest clones represent about 1.6% of the sample.

In total, 500 to 700 healthy bone marrow donors made up the cohort. Cohort members were all nominally healthy when sampled, although unrecorded immune exposures were likely present. The donor was CMV seronegative and was included in the group of approximately 350 seronegative cohort members. Every donor gave a peripheral blood sample, and the peripheral blood mononuclear cells from that sample were used for TCR beta sequencing. The Qiagen DNeasy Blood Extraction Kit was used to extract genomic DNA from the blood cell samples. CDR3 length: 15 amino acids, cysteine to phenylalanine. Only CDR3 DNA remains: 45 bases, in frame from the first base. CDR1 and CDR2 were assigned from the germline V gene as MNHEY and SVGAGI. V and J are trimmed by 6 bases and 8 bases, and the gene matches miss 13 bases of the junction. A note on this clone: What this receptor recognizes is not known. The record has no base qualities; no much larger clone is one base away.

The V and J genes are TRBV6-5 and TRBJ2-3; the central 8 bases match TRBD2. The receptor was derived from a girl between 10 and 17 years old in good health and CMV-seronegative. The sequenced sample was PBMCs. CDR3 loop: CASRPTGTSRATQYF. The nucleotides are TGTGCCAGCAGACCCACCGGGACTAGTCGAGCTACGCAGTATTTT.